This TCR beta chain originates from a study of T cell changes during pregnancy in multiple sclerosis. Only in-frame clones appear in the TCRdb table, and some are missing; sequencing was by immunoSEQ multiplex PCR. Of around 100,000 clones in the sample, about 90% were seen once. The CDR3 is made up of 17 amino acids. Trimming removed 0 bases at V and 0 bases at J, with 13 bases between. In germline, CDR1 is SGHRS, CDR2 YFSETQ. The chain uses TRBV5-1 and TRBJ1-3; no clear D. This sample comprised peripheral blood, obtained after pregnancy. The clonotype was recovered from a female donor with multiple sclerosis, enrolled in a pregnancy study. DNA for the CDR3: TGCGCCAGCAGCTTGGGGCGGTCGCTTCTCTCTGGAAACACCATATATTTT. Its translation is CASSLGRSLLSGNTIYF.